This T cell receptor (beta chain) was recovered during a study of radiotherapy plus CTLA-4 blockade in lung cancer (dated by TCRdb to between 2018 and 2020). Some background on the complete study: Among the enrolled patients, roughly 19% had an objective response, and approximately 33% reached disease control. Study-wide findings and limitations: After treatment with radiotherapy and ipilimumab, TCR clones that originated in tumors expanded in peripheral blood. Increased serum interferon-beta after radiation, together with early dynamic changes in blood T cell clones, were reported to be the strongest predictors of response.

There are 16 amino acids in the CDR3, from cysteine to phenylalanine inclusive. Of all the DNA, just the CDR3 is kept, 48 bases in frame from base 1. CDR1 and CDR2 (SGDLS, YYNGEE) derive from the germline V gene. The trim is 6 bases for V and 5 bases for J, with a gap of 20 bases between the germline ends. To note about this clone: No antigen is known for it. There are no base qualities to consult, and no much larger clone falls within one base.

Libraries came from the immunoSEQ multiplex PCR assay. TCRdb carries this immuneACCESS record with in-frame sequences only. Its versions omit some clonotypes, under half of them owing to an unresolved V gene in the studies checked, with the rest unexplained. The sample includes 30,000 to 40,000 clones, with about 69% observed a single time. The top ten clones comprise over 12% of the sample. The study tested focal radiation therapy combined with CTLA-4 blockade (ipilimumab) in patients with chemo-refractory metastatic non-small-cell lung cancer. The chain uses TRBV9 and TRBJ2-2, and perhaps TRBD1 as D gene, on 6 matching bases. This specimen consisted of peripheral blood, obtained from a patient treated with radiotherapy plus ipilimumab. The clonotype was recovered from a human donor with non-small cell lung cancer that progressed on radiotherapy plus ipilimumab. The sequence in DNA is TGTGCCAGCACTCCGAGACAGGAGGCGTGGACCGGGGAGCTGTTTTTT. It translates to CASTPRQEAWTGELFF. Reference TRBV9 and TRBJ2-2 genes cover what lies past the CDR3, so the full variable domain is DSGVTQTPKHLITATGQRVTLRCSPRSGDLSVYWYQQSLDQGLQFLIQYYNGEERAKGNILERFSAQQFPDLHSELNLSSLELGDSALYFCASTPRQEAWTGELFFGEGSRLTVL.